This record looks at one TCR beta chain sequence and its context. Each CDR3 protein is one row after TCRdb ran MiXCR on the RT-PCR reads. The sample shows approximately 720,000 distinct CDR3 sequences, around 14% of them seen only once. What was sequenced was memory CD4+ T cells from blood. The sequence derives from a female donor in good health, serving as a healthy control.

The CDR3 is CASSLQPSYNEQFF. CDR3 DNA sequence: TGTGCCAGCAGTTTACAGCCCTCCTACAATGAGCAGTTCTTC. The chain joins TRBV28 to TRBJ2-1; no reliable D call. This CDR3 has 14 amino acids. In germline, CDR1 is MDHEN, CDR2 SYDVKM. The germline V and J ends were trimmed by 2 bases and 0 bases, with 5 bases remaining between them.